A single T cell receptor beta chain is shown here with its context. Its antigen is currently unknown. The sample belongs to a study of T-cell memory formation after mild COVID-19. Study summary: In these data, TCR clusters were largely donor specific.

MiXCR, applied by TCRdb to the 5' RACE reads, yields one record per CDR3 protein. The table records 350,000 or so distinct CDR3 sequences, around a fifth of them present only once. Study-wide results and caveats: Contracting clones from day 15 to 85 showed balanced CD4/CD8; later expanders favored CD4+. Among contracting clones, CD4+ were mainly CM/EM and CD8+ enriched in EMRA. Pre-infection memory already had some responding clones, implying cross-reactive memory joined.

Input material: PBMCs or a T cell subset sorted from them (not recorded which). The receptor comes from an adult woman who had mild COVID-19 (a few samples of this study predate the infection). Cell type and time point are not known.

CDR3 sequence: CASSLARAAKNIQYF. The CDR3 coding sequence is TGTGCCAGCAGTTTAGCGCGGGCCGCCAAAAACATTCAGTACTTC. V usage is TRBV12-3 or TRBV12-4 and J usage is TRBJ2-4; TRBD2 might be the D (5 bases). The CDR3 runs 15 residues. Trimming took 0 bases from V and 1 from J, leaving 7 bases between them.